This TCR beta chain emerged from a study of T cell changes during pregnancy in multiple sclerosis. Germline V gene data show CDR1 as SGHTA and CDR2 as FQGNSA. There are 15 residues in the CDR3. The trim removed 6 bases at V and 0 bases at J, leaving 7 bases unmatched. Profiled with immunoSEQ multiplex PCR; TCRdb holds only in-frame clones, not every one. The data hold some 57,000 clones, with 75% to 95% observed a single time. This specimen was CD4+ T cells from peripheral blood mononuclear cells, taken after pregnancy. The clonotype originates from a female donor in good health, enrolled as a control in a pregnancy study. This sequence joins TRBV7-2 and TRBJ1-1, with 7 bases that match TRBD1. The DNA for the CDR3 is TGTGCCAGCAGTTCAAGGGGGCCGGTGAACACTGAAGCTTTCTTT. It yields the protein CASSSRGPVNTEAFF.